This T cell receptor beta chain was sequenced during a study of shared clonotypes between healthy human individuals. Sorted-subset replicate PCRs used roughly 210 ng of genomic DNA. This amount corresponded to 30,000 to 35,000 T cell genomes. Sequenced by immunoSEQ multiplex PCR; TCRdb stores in-frame clones only, minus some. The table lists roughly 810,000 clones, 96% of them singletons. Worth noting for this clone: The antigen is undetermined.

Whole-study results and caveats: Clonotypes shared by all four sorted-subset donors had higher generation probabilities than non-shared clonotypes.

Naive CD8 cells were CD45RO-negative, positively selected for CCR7, excluding terminally differentiated effector memory CD45RA+ cells. The sequencing sample was made of naive CD8+ T cells sorted from blood. The sequence was collected from a man younger than 40 in good health.

In DNA, the CDR3 is TGTGCCAGCCATAATTGGGGCTACGAGCAGTACTTC. Protein: CASHNWGYEQYF. This chain connects TRBV6-5 to TRBJ2-7; D gene unclear. Trimming took off 8 bases at V and 3 bases at J, with 11 bases between the two ends. This CDR3 spans 12 amino acids. From germline, CDR1 is MNHEY and CDR2 SVGAGI.